This TCR beta chain was observed in a study of blood T cell repertoires in COVID-19. Study details: Sources were T cells, B-cell-depleted T cells, or PBMCs; the material itself was cDNA or gDNA.

Self-reported history from a screening survey and questionnaire set each donor's cohort. This CDR3 region has 16 residues. Trimming cost V 2 bases and J 2 bases; bases outside gene matches: 8. Germline assignment: CDR1 SGHRS and CDR2 YFSETQ. The table came from immunoSEQ multiplex PCR; TCRdb's copy has only in-frame clones and leaves some out. Of about 250,000 clones in the sample, around 89% were seen once. This chain links TRBV5-1 with TRBJ2-7; 9 bases map to TRBD1. The sample was PBMCs or T cells enriched from blood (not recorded which). This receptor was identified in a woman aged 18-29 years who had recovered from COVID-19. The CDR3 here is CASSFGWTGEAYEQYF. The CDR3 DNA sequence: TGCGCCAGCAGCTTTGGATGGACAGGGGAGGCCTACGAGCAGTACTTC.